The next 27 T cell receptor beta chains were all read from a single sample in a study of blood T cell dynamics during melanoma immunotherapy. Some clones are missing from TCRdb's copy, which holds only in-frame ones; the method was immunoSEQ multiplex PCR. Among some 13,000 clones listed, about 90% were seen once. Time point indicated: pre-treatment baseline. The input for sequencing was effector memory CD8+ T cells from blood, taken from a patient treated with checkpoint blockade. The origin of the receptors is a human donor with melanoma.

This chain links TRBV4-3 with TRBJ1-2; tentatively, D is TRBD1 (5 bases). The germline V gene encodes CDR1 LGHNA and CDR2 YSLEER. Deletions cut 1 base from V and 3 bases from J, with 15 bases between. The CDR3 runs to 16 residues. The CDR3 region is CASSQGQGRYDYGYTF. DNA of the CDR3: TGCGCCAGCAGCCAAGGGCAGGGAAGATATGACTATGGCTACACCTTC.

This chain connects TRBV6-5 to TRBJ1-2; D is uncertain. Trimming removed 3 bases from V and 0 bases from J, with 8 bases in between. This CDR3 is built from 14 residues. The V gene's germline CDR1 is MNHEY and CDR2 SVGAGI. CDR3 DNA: TGTGCCAGCAGTTATGAGCCTACTAACTATGGCTACACCTTC. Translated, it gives CASSYEPTNYGYTF.

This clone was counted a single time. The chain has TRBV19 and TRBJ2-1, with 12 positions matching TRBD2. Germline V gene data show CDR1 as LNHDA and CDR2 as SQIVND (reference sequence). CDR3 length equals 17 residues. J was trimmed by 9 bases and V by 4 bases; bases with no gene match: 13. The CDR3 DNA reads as TGTGCCAGTAGTAAAGCAACTAGACTAGCGGGAGAAAGTGAGCAGTTCTTC. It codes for CASSKATRLAGESEQFF. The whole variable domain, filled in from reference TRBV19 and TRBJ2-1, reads DGGITQSPKYLFRKEGQNVTLSCEQNLNHDAMYWYRQDPGQGLRLIYYSQIVNDFQKGDIAEGYSVSREKKESFPLTVTSAQKNPTAFYLCASSKATRLAGESEQFFGPGTRLTVL.

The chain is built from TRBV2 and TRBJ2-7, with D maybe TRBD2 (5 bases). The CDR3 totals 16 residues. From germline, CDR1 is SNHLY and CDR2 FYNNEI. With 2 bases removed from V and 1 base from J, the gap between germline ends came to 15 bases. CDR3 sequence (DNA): TGTGCCAGCAGTGAATCTATGGGAGTCGCATCCTACGAGCAGTACTTC. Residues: CASSESMGVASYEQYF.

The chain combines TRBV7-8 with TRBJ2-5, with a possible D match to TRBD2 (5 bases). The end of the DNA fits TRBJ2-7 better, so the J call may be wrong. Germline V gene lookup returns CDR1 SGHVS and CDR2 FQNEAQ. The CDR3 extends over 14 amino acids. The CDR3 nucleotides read TGTGCCAGCAGCTTAAACCGGGGTACTCACGAGCAGTACTTC. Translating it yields CASSLNRGTHEQYF.

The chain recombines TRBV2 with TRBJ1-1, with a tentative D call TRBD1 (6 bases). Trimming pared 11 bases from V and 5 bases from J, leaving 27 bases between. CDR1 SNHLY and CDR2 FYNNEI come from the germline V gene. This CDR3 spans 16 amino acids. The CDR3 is CAGSGRWTEGGTEAFF. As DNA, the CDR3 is TGTGCCGGATCGGGACGATGGACAGAAGGGGGTACTGAAGCTTTCTTT.

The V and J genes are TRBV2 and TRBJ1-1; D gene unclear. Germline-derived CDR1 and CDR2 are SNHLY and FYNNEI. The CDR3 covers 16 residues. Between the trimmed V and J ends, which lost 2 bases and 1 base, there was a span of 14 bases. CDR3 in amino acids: CASSEPAWVENTEAFF. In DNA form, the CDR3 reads TGTGCCAGCAGTGAACCCGCTTGGGTAGAGAACACTGAAGCTTTCTTT.

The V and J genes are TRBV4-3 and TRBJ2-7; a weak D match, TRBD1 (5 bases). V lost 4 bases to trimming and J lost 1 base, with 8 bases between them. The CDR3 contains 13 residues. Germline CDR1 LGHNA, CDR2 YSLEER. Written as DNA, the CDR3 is TGCGCCAGCAGCCCAGCAGGGTCCTACGAGCAGTACTTC. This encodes CASSPAGSYEQYF.

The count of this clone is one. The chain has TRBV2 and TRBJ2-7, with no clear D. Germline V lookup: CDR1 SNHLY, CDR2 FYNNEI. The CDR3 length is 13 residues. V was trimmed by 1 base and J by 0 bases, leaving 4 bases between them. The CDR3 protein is CASSEDSSYEQYF. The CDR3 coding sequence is TGTGCCAGCAGTGAAGACAGCTCCTACGAGCAGTACTTC.

The chain's CDR3 is CASSSSGWSYEQYF. The CDR3 DNA sequence: TGTGCCAGCAGCTCTAGCGGGTGGAGCTACGAGCAGTACTTC. J is TRBJ2-7 and V is TRBV11-2; 8 bases are a match to TRBD2. V shed 4 bases, J shed 3 bases, and the junction held 5 bases outside the gene matches. CDR3 length: 14 amino acids. Germline CDR1 SGHAT, CDR2 FQNNGV.

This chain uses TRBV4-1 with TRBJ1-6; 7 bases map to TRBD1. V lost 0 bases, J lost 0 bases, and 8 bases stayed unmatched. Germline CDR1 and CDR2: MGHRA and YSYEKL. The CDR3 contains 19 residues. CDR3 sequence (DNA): TGCGCCAGCAGCCAAGATGAGGGGGCGCGGAGCTCCTATAATTCACCCCTCCACTTT. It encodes CASSQDEGARSSYNSPLHF.

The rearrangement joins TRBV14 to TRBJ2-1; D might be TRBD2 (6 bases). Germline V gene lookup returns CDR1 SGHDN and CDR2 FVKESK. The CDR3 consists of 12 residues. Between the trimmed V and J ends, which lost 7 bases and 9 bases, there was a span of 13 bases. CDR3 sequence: CASNLGGSEQFF. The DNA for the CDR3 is TGTGCCAGCAACCTTGGGGGGAGTGAGCAGTTCTTC.

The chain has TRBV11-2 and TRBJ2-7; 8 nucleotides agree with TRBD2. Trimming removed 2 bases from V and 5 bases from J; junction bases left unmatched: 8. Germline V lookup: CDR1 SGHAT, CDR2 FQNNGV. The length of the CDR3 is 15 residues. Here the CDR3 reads CASSLTAGARHEQYF. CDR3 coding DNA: TGTGCCAGCAGCTTAACAGCGGGAGCACGACACGAGCAGTACTTC.

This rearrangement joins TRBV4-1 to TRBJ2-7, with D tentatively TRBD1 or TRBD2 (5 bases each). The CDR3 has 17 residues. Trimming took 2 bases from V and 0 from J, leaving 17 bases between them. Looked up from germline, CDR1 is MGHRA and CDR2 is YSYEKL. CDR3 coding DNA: TGCGCCAGCAGCCAATCCCCCGGGGCAGGGCGCTCCTACGAGCAGTACTTC. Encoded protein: CASSQSPGAGRSYEQYF.

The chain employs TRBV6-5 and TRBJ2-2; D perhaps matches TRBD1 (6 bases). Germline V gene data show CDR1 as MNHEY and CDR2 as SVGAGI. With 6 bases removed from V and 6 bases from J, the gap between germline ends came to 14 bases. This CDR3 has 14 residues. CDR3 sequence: CASSLTGTAGELFF. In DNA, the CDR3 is TGTGCCAGCAGCCTCACAGGGACCGCCGGGGAGCTGTTTTTT.

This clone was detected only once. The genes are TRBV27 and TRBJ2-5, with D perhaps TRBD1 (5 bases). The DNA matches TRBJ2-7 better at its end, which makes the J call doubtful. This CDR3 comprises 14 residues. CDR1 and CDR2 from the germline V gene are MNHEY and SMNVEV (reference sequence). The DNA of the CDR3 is TGTGCCAGCAGTTTATCGACAGCCCCTTACGAGCAGTACTTC. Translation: CASSLSTAPYEQYF.

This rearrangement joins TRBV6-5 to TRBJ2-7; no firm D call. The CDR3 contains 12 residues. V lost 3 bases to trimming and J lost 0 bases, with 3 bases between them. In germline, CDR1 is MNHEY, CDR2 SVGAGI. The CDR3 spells CASSYNSYEQYF. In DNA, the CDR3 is TGTGCCAGCAGTTATAACTCCTACGAGCAGTACTTC.

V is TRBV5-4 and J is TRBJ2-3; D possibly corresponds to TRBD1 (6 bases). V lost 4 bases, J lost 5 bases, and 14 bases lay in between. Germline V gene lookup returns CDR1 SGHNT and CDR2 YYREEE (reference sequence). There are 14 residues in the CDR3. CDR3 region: CASSAQGNEDTQYF. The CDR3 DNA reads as TGTGCCAGCAGCGCCCAGGGGAACGAAGATACGCAGTATTTT.

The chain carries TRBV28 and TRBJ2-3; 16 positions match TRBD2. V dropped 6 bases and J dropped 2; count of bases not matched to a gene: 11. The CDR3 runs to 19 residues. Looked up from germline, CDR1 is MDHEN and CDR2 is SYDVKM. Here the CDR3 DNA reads TGTGCCAGCAGACCGGGGACTAGCGGGAGGGGATGGGTCACAGATACGCAGTATTTT. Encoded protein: CASRPGTSGRGWVTDTQYF.

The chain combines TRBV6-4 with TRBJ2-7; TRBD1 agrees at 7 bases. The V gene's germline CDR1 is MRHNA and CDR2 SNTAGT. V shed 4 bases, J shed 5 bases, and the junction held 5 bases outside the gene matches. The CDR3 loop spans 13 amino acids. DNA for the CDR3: TGTGCCAGCAGTGTCTCGACAGGGAACGAGCAGTACTTC. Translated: CASSVSTGNEQYF.

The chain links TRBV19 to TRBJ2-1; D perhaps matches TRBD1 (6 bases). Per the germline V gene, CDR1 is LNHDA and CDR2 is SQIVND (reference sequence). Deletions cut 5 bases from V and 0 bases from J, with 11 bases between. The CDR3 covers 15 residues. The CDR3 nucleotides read TGTGCCAGTAGTGAAGACAGGATCTCCTACAATGAGCAGTTCTTC. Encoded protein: CASSEDRISYNEQFF.

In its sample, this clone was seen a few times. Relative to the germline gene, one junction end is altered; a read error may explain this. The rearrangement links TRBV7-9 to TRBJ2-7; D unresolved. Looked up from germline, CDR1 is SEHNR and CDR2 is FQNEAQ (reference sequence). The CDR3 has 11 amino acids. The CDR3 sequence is CASTLHGGQYF. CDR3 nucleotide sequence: TGTGCCAGCACCTTACACGGCGGGCAGTACTTC.

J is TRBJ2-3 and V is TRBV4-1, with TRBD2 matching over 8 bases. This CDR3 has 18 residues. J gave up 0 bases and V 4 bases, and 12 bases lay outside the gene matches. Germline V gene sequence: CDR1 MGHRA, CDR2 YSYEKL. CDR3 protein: CASSLPPLAVLSTDTQYF. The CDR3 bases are TGCGCCAGCAGCCTGCCTCCACTAGCGGTCCTTAGCACAGATACGCAGTATTTT.

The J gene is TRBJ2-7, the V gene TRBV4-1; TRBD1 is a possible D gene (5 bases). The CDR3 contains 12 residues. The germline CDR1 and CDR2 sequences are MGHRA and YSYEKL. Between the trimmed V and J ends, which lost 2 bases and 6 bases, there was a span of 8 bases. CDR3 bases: TGCGCCAGCAGCCAAACAGGATTCGAGCAGTACTTC. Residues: CASSQTGFEQYF.

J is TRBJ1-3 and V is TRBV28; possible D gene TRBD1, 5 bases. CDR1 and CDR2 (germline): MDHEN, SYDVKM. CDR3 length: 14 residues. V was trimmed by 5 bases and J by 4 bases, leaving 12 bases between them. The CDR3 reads CASSLQDSGNTIYF. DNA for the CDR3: TGTGCCAGCAGTCTACAGGATTCCGGAAACACCATATATTTT. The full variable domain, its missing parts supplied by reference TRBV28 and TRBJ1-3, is DVKVTQSSRYLVKRTGEKVFLECVQDMDHENMFWYRQDPGLGLRLIYFSYDVKMKEKGDIPEGYSVSREKKERFSLILESASTNQTSMYLCASSLQDSGNTIYFGEGSWLTVV.

The CDR3 sequence: CASSLMGGAGNEQFF. The CDR3 region has the DNA TGTGCCAGCAGCTTAATGGGGGGGGCAGGAAATGAGCAGTTCTTC. V gene TRBV7-2 combines with J gene TRBJ2-1, with D tentatively TRBD2 (7 bases). Looked up from germline, CDR1 is SGHTA and CDR2 is FQGNSA. V shed 2 bases and J shed 7 bases, with 15 bases lying between them. The CDR3 is 15 residues long.

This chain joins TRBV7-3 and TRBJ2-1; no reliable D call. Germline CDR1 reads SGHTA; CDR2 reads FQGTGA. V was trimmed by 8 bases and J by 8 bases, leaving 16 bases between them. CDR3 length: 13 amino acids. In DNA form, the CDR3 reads TGTGCCAGCTCCCGTGTTTCTCTGGATGAGCAGTTCTTC. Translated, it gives CASSRVSLDEQFF. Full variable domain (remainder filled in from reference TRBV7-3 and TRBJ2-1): GAGVSQTPSNKVTEKGKYVELRCDPISGHTALYWYRQSLGQGPEFLIYFQGTGAADDSGLPNDRFFAVRPEGSVSTLKIQRTERGDSAVYLCASSRVSLDEQFFGPGTRLTVL.